One and the same sample provided the 29 T cell receptor beta chains below, sequenced in a study of somatic mutations in cytotoxic T cells in rheumatoid arthritis. TCRdb keeps only in-frame clones here, not all; method: immunoSEQ multiplex PCR. The table includes more than 10,000 clones, around 83% detected once. Sequenced sample: CD8+ T cells sorted from blood. Receptors originate from a woman in her sixties in good health.

V is TRBV27 and J is TRBJ1-2; D not certain. The germline V gene encodes CDR1 MNHEY and CDR2 SMNVEV (reference sequence). V lost 6 bases and J 8 bases, leaving 19 bases between the germline ends. The CDR3 spans 14 residues. DNA of the CDR3: TGTGCCAGCAGGAAGACCGGCCGGGGTTCCGGCTACACCTTC. Translation: CASRKTGRGSGYTF.

V usage is TRBV28 and J usage is TRBJ1-2, with 7 nucleotides matching TRBD1. The CDR3 is 14 amino acids. V was clipped by 6 bases and J by 6 bases; unmatched bases: 10. Germline V CDR1 and CDR2: MDHEN, SYDVKM. This CDR3 is CASRSTGVWDGYTF. The CDR3, as DNA: TGTGCCAGCAGATCCACAGGGGTTTGGGATGGCTACACCTTC.

V and J are TRBV28 and TRBJ1-2; TRBD1 matches 8 bases. J lost 6 bases, V lost 4 bases, and 7 bases had no gene match. Germline lookup yields CDR1 MDHEN and CDR2 SYDVKM. This CDR3 has 14 residues. This chain's CDR3 is CASSSQGARNGYTF. CDR3 nucleotides: TGTGCCAGCAGTTCGCAGGGGGCGCGGAATGGCTACACCTTC.

The chain has TRBV7-9 and TRBJ2-5; the match to TRBD1 covers 9 bases. Germline CDR1 reads SEHNR; CDR2 reads FQNEAQ (reference sequence). V shed 4 bases, J shed 5 bases, and the junction held 8 bases outside the gene matches. The CDR3 loop spans 15 amino acids. The CDR3 nucleotides are TGTGCCAGCAGCTCCGACAGGGGGGAAGCGGAGACCCAGTACTTC. Its translation: CASSSDRGEAETQYF.

J is TRBJ1-1 and V is TRBV4-1; the match to TRBD1 covers 7 bases. Germline CDR1 reads MGHRA; CDR2 reads YSYEKL. CDR3 size: 15 residues. The V and J ends lost 1 base and 3 bases, in that order; junction bases with no gene match: 5. The CDR3 nucleotides read TGCGCCAGCAGCCAAGCATTCCAGGGGGACACTGAAGCTTTCTTT. This encodes CASSQAFQGDTEAFF.

J is TRBJ2-4 and V is TRBV11-1, with 7 bases that match TRBD1. CDR1 and CDR2 (germline): SGHAT, FQDESV (reference sequence). The CDR3 runs to 15 residues. J gave up 5 bases and V 5 bases, and 9 bases lay outside the gene matches. Here the CDR3 DNA reads TGTGCCAGCAGCAAACAAACAGGGGCGGAAAACATTCAGTACTTC. Protein product: CASSKQTGAENIQYF.

V gene TRBV28 combines with J gene TRBJ2-6; 8 bases fit TRBD1. Germline CDR1 reads MDHEN; CDR2 reads SYDVKM. The CDR3 length is 18 residues. V trimming: 3 bases; J trimming: 0 bases; junction bases outside the gene matches: 7. CDR3 loop: CASSFGGQAPSGANVLTF. The CDR3 DNA reads as TGTGCCAGCAGTTTCGGGGGACAGGCCCCCTCTGGGGCCAACGTCCTGACTTTC. Drawing the rest from reference TRBV28 and TRBJ2-6, the complete variable domain is DVKVTQSSRYLVKRTGEKVFLECVQDMDHENMFWYRQDPGLGLRLIYFSYDVKMKEKGDIPEGYSVSREKKERFSLILESASTNQTSMYLCASSFGGQAPSGANVLTFGAGSRLTVL.

This chain connects TRBV2 to TRBJ2-7, with 7 bases that match TRBD1. Germline CDR1 is SNHLY and CDR2 is FYNNEI. After removal of 5 bases from V and 5 bases from J, the junction contained 6 bases not matched to a gene. The CDR3 loop spans 13 amino acids. CDR3 nucleotides: TGTGCCAGCAGTCCGACAGGGTCCGACGAGCAGTACTTC. Protein product: CASSPTGSDEQYF.

As DNA, the CDR3 is TGTGCCACCAGCAGCCCACTAGCGGGGGAAGAGACCCAGTACTTC. Translating it yields CATSSPLAGEETQYF. The genes are TRBV15 and TRBJ2-5; 11 positions agree with TRBD2. CDR3 size: 15 residues. Germline V gives CDR1 LNHNV, CDR2 YYDKDF (reference sequence). Germline trimming cut 3 bases from V and 3 bases from J; bases unmatched to any gene: 3.

Details on this clone: Other DNA sequences in this sample translate to the same CDR3. This sequence joins TRBV5-1 and TRBJ2-3; no definite D call. Germline CDR1 SGHRS, CDR2 YFSETQ. CDR3 length: 15 amino acids. Trimming removed 7 bases at V and 6 bases at J, with 21 bases between. In DNA, the CDR3 is TGCGCCAGCCTAGACTCACCCCCCAGCGCGGATACGCAGTATTTT. It encodes CASLDSPPSADTQYF.

The chain employs TRBV7-6 and TRBJ2-2, with 8 positions matching TRBD1. Unmatched junction bases numbered 7, after V lost 5 bases and J lost 2 bases. The CDR3 spans 16 residues. The V gene's germline CDR1 is SGHVS and CDR2 FNYEAQ. The CDR3 sequence: CASSPGGTGNTGELFF. Written as DNA, the CDR3 is TGTGCCAGCAGCCCAGGCGGGACAGGCAACACCGGGGAGCTGTTTTTT.

The chain has TRBV7-9 and TRBJ1-2; D is perhaps TRBD1 (6 bases). Germline CDR1 and CDR2: SEHNR and FQNEAQ (reference sequence). V lost 8 bases and J 4 bases, leaving 17 bases between the germline ends. This CDR3 has 14 residues. The DNA of the CDR3 is TGTGCCAGCGGTGCCCAGGGGAGTGGCTATGGCTACACCTTC. It yields the protein CASGAQGSGYGYTF. Together with reference TRBV7-9 and TRBJ1-2, the CDR3 gives the full variable domain: DTGVSQNPRHKITKRGQNVTFRCDPISEHNRLYWYRQTLGQGPEFLTYFQNEAQLEKSRLLSDRFSAERPKGSFSTLEIQRTEQGDSAMYLCASGAQGSGYGYTFGSGTRLTVV.

V and J are TRBV30 and TRBJ2-5, with 11 bases lining up with TRBD1. Per the germline V gene, CDR1 is GTSNPN and CDR2 is SVGIG (reference sequence). This CDR3 has 14 amino acids. V shed 4 bases, J shed 5 bases, and the junction held 6 bases outside the gene matches. CDR3 residues: CAWNWDRGFETQYF. CDR3 in DNA: TGTGCCTGGAACTGGGACAGGGGGTTTGAGACCCAGTACTTC. Looking up the rest from reference TRBV30 and TRBJ2-5 gives the full variable domain: SQTIHQWPATLVQPVGSPLSLECTVEGTSNPNLYWYRQAAGRGLQLLFYSVGIGQISSEVPQNLSASRPQDRQFILSSKKLLLSDSGFYLCAWNWDRGFETQYFGPGTRLLVL.

This clone came up a few times. This chain joins TRBV28 and TRBJ2-2; 14 nucleotides align to TRBD2. CDR3 length equals 16 residues. The germline CDR1 and CDR2 sequences are MDHEN and SYDVKM. Germline trimming cut 5 bases from V and 6 bases from J; bases unmatched to any gene: 5. The chain's CDR3 is CASSDPGLAGAGELFF. In DNA form, the CDR3 reads TGTGCCAGCAGTGATCCGGGACTAGCGGGGGCCGGGGAGCTGTTTTTT.

A word on this clone: A read error may account for a junction end that differs from germline. Other nucleotide sequences from this sample produce the same CDR3. The V gene is TRBV6-5, the J gene TRBJ2-7, with D perhaps TRBD1 (6 bases). This CDR3 is built from 13 residues. CDR1 is MNHEY and CDR2 is SVGAGI in the germline V gene. The CDR3 reads CASSAIQGNEQYF. The CDR3 DNA reads as TGTGCCAGCAGTGCAATACAGGGAAACGAACAGTACTTC.

J is TRBJ2-2 and V is TRBV7-9, with 7 nucleotides matching TRBD2. The CDR3 loop spans 18 amino acids. The germline gives CDR1 SEHNR, CDR2 FQNEAQ (reference sequence). The junction had 13 bases not matched to a gene; V was cut back by 3 bases and J by 3 bases. The CDR3 protein is CASSLGEAVAGDTGELFF. The CDR3 DNA sequence: TGTGCCAGCAGCTTGGGCGAGGCGGTCGCGGGGGACACCGGGGAGCTGTTTTTT.

This chain uses TRBV7-3 with TRBJ2-5, with 10 positions matching TRBD2. Losses at the gene ends were 2 bases for V and 0 bases for J; bases not matched to a gene: 12. There are 19 residues in the CDR3. Germline-derived CDR1 and CDR2 are SGHTA and FQGTGA. CDR3 sequence reads: CASSLGIAGGPDHQETQYF. The DNA of the CDR3 is TGTGCCAGCAGCTTAGGGATAGCGGGGGGACCCGACCACCAAGAGACCCAGTACTTC.

The V gene is TRBV28, the J gene TRBJ1-5, with 9 bases matching TRBD1. V lost 7 bases, J lost 4 bases, and 8 bases stayed unmatched. This CDR3 is built from 15 residues. CDR1 is MDHEN, CDR2 SYDVKM, per germline. The CDR3 region is CASITRQGGNQPQHF. The CDR3 DNA sequence: TGTGCCAGCATTACTCGACAGGGGGGTAATCAGCCCCAGCATTTT.

This clone was counted between two and nine times. The DNA of the CDR3 is TGCGCCAGCAGCTTCTCAGGCGAGCAGTACTTC. It codes for CASSFSGEQYF. The gene calls are TRBV5-1 and TRBJ2-7; D gene unclear. The CDR3 runs to 11 residues. Germline values: CDR1 SGHRS, CDR2 YFSETQ. V was clipped by 2 bases and J by 6 bases, with 6 bases between them.

This clone occurred a few times. This chain joins TRBV30 and TRBJ2-2; 7 bases map to TRBD2. The CDR3 contains 14 residues. Germline V gene sequence: CDR1 GTSNPN, CDR2 SVGIG (reference sequence). V shed 2 bases, J shed 4 bases, and the junction held 4 bases outside the gene matches. The CDR3 is CAWSSGDFTGELFF. The CDR3 region has the DNA TGTGCCTGGAGTAGCGGGGATTTCACCGGGGAGCTGTTTTTT. Filled out from reference TRBV30 and TRBJ2-2, the complete variable domain reads SQTIHQWPATLVQPVGSPLSLECTVEGTSNPNLYWYRQAAGRGLQLLFYSVGIGQISSEVPQNLSASRPQDRQFILSSKKLLLSDSGFYLCAWSSGDFTGELFFGEGSRLTVL.

The chain combines TRBV7-2 with TRBJ1-1; D is unclear. V shed 0 bases and J shed 4 bases, with 9 bases lying between them. Germline V gene lookup returns CDR1 SGHTA and CDR2 FQGNSA. The CDR3 loop spans 14 amino acids. CDR3 residues: CASSLAGTGTEAFF. The CDR3 nucleotides are TGTGCCAGCAGCTTAGCGGGCACCGGCACTGAAGCTTTCTTT.

The chain recombines TRBV19 with TRBJ1-2, with TRBD1 matching over 8 bases. This CDR3 region has 17 residues. Germline loops: CDR1 LNHDA, CDR2 SQIVND (reference sequence). J was trimmed by 2 bases and V by 0 bases; bases with no gene match: 8. Here the CDR3 DNA reads TGTGCCAGTAGTATAGATCAGGGGGCGCCGTGGAACTATGGCTACACCTTC. Protein sequence: CASSIDQGAPWNYGYTF.

This chain links TRBV5-1 with TRBJ2-7; 8 bases map to TRBD1. After removal of 8 bases from V and 3 bases from J, the junction contained 13 bases not matched to a gene. The CDR3 spans 15 residues. CDR1 and CDR2 from the germline V gene are SGHRS and YFSETQ. The chain's CDR3 is CASKAGPGQDYEQYF. The DNA of the CDR3 is TGCGCCAGTAAGGCCGGACCGGGACAGGACTACGAGCAGTACTTC. The complete variable domain, with remaining parts taken from reference TRBV5-1 and TRBJ2-7, reads KAGVTQTPRYLIKTRGQQVTLSCSPISGHRSVSWYQQTPGQGLQFLFEYFSETQRNKGNFPGRFSGRQFSNSRSEMNVSTLELGDSALYLCASKAGPGQDYEQYFGPGTRLTVT.

The chain is built from TRBV13 and TRBJ2-5; D ambiguous. CDR3 length: 11 amino acids. The germline V and J ends were trimmed by 2 bases and 5 bases, with 3 bases remaining between them. Per germline, CDR1 PRHDT and CDR2 FYEKMQ (reference sequence). The CDR3 spells CASSLRETQYF. The CDR3 DNA reads as TGTGCCAGCAGCTTACGGGAGACCCAGTACTTC.

The chain joins TRBV7-8 to TRBJ2-1, with 9 positions matching TRBD1. The CDR3 is made up of 16 amino acids. J was trimmed by 7 bases and V by 7 bases; bases with no gene match: 14. CDR1 and CDR2 (germline): SGHVS, FQNEAQ. The CDR3: CASIRAPGQGLNEQFF. The CDR3 DNA follows: TGTGCCAGCATCCGCGCTCCGGGACAGGGTCTGAATGAGCAGTTCTTC.

CDR3 region: CASSFSAGGHSDTQYF. The CDR3 nucleotides read TGTGCCAGCAGTTTCTCAGCGGGGGGGCACTCAGATACGCAGTATTTT. The rearrangement uses TRBV28 and TRBJ2-3; 10 nucleotides line up with TRBD2. The J segment lost 4 bases and the V segment lost 3 bases, leaving 7 bases of the junction unmatched. This CDR3 has 16 amino acids. Germline V gene data show CDR1 as MDHEN and CDR2 as SYDVKM.

The V and J genes are TRBV5-1 and TRBJ2-2, with a weak D call TRBD1 (6 bases). The V gene's germline CDR1 is SGHRS and CDR2 YFSETQ. Trimming removed 4 bases from V and 4 bases from J, with 14 bases in between. There are 15 residues in the CDR3. CDR3 sequence reads: CASSGDIGSTGELFF. The CDR3 DNA is TGCGCCAGCAGCGGGGACATTGGCTCCACCGGGGAGCTGTTTTTT.

This chain uses TRBV21-1 with TRBJ1-5; TRBD1, the table's D call, was not compared with the DNA. TRBV21-1 is labeled a pseudogene. The CDR3 length is 21 residues. The CDR3 reads CASSKGSSPDRRPGANQPQHF. Written as DNA, the CDR3 is TGTGCCAGCAGCAAAGGCTCCTCCCCGGACAGGCGACCCGGGGCCAATCAGCCCCAGCATTTT.

V and J are TRBV30 and TRBJ2-7, with TRBD1 matching over 11 bases. The CDR3 is made up of 15 amino acids. The germline gives CDR1 GTSNPN, CDR2 SVGIG (reference sequence). Trimming took 0 bases from V and 4 from J; bases not matched to a gene: 5. In DNA, the CDR3 is TGTGCCTGGAGTGTCGGACAGGGGGCAATATACGAGCAGTACTTC. This translates into CAWSVGQGAIYEQYF.